Listed below are T cell receptor beta chains from one sample, sequenced in a study of blood T cell repertoires in COVID-19. The repertoire was sequenced with immunoSEQ multiplex PCR; TCRdb's copy has only in-frame clones and lacks some. This repertoire shows 150,000 or so clones, around 88% found once; its top ten account for around a tenth. The specimen was peripheral blood. All receptors come from a man aged 45-65 years with acute or convalescent COVID-19. The CDR3 runs from the conserved cysteine through the conserved F or W. D genes are given only for firm matches. The listing skips clone size in some rows; elsewhere it reads once, few, many or a size class.

size	D	V	J	CDR3	DNA
.	.	TRBV27	TRBJ1-1	CATHDRTEAFF	TGTGCCACCCATGATAGAACTGAAGCTTTCTTT
.	.	TRBV12-5	TRBJ1-1	CASGLGGWTEAFF	TGTGCTAGTGGTTTGGGGGGCTGGACTGAAGCTTTCTTT
once	TRBD1	TRBV28	TRBJ1-2	CASTSLTGERDGYTF	TGTGCCAGCACCTCTCTGACAGGGGAGAGGGATGGCTACACCTTC
.	.	TRBV7-2	TRBJ1-5	CASSLAGGQPQHF	TGTGCCAGCAGCTTAGCCGGGGGACAGCCCCAGCATTTT
.	.	TRBV28	TRBJ1-1	CASSTGLTEAFF	TGTGCCAGCAGTACAGGGTTAACTGAAGCTTTCTTT
.	TRBD1	TRBV6-2/TRBV6-3	TRBJ1-2	CASRPWGQGYHGYTF	TGTGCCAGCAGACCTTGGGGACAGGGTTATCATGGCTACACCTTC
.	.	TRBV5-1	TRBJ1-3	CASSLSVSGNTIYF	TGCGCCAGCAGCTTGTCAGTCTCTGGAAACACCATATATTTT
.	TRBD1	TRBV19	TRBJ1-4	CASSQVTGGHEKLFF	TGTGCCAGTAGTCAAGTGACAGGGGGACATGAAAAACTGTTTTTT
.	.	TRBV29-1	TRBJ1-1	CSVHYTEAFF	TGCAGCGTCCACTACACTGAAGCTTTCTTT
.	.	TRBV3-1/TRBV3-2	TRBJ2-7	CASSQVFTADYEQYF	TGTGCCAGCAGCCAAGTGTTCACAGCAGACTACGAGCAGTACTTC
few	.	TRBV18	TRBJ1-1	CASLPPGGYEAFF	TGTGCCAGCTTGCCTCCGGGAGGGTATGAAGCTTTCTTT
.	.	TRBV4-1	TRBJ1-4	CASSQRRDEKLFF	TGCGCCAGCAGCCAAAGGAGGGATGAAAAACTGTTTTTT
.	.	TRBV21-1	TRBJ1-1	CASSKAEMWDRTILLMNTEAFF	TGTGCCAGCAGCAAAGCTGAAATGTGGGACAGAACGATATTACTCATGAACACTGAAGCTTTCTTT
.	TRBD2	TRBV27	TRBJ2-1	CASGLAGGPVVKFFF	TGTGCCAGCGGCTTAGCGGGAGGGCCTGTGGTTAAGTTTTTCTTC
once	TRBD2	TRBV5-4	TRBJ2-1	CASSLGLAGNEQFF	TGTGCCAGCAGCTTGGGGCTAGCGGGCAATGAGCAGTTCTTC
.	.	TRBV7-2	TRBJ1-1	CASSFTTGAWTEAFF	TGTGCCAGCAGCTTTACGACAGGTGCGTGGACTGAAGCTTTCTTT
.	.	TRBV11-2	TRBJ1-5	CASSLTWGDQPQHF	TGTGCCAGCAGCTTAACGTGGGGGGATCAGCCCCAGCATTTT
.	.	TRBV12-2	TRBJ2-5	CASRFYFGTGVPQETQYF	TGTGCAAGTCGCTTCTACTTTGGGACAGGGGTCCCCCAAGAGACCCAGTACTTC
.	TRBD1	TRBV6-5	TRBJ1-1	CASRQGASGEAFF	TGTGCCAGCCGACAGGGAGCTTCCGGTGAAGCTTTCTTT
.	TRBD1	TRBV28	TRBJ2-3	CASKTGGTDTQYF	TGTGCCAGCAAGACAGGGGGGACAGATACGCAGTATTTT